A single sample gave rise to the 15 T cell receptor beta chains below, sequenced in a study of OX40 agonist ivuxolimab in advanced cancers. Generated by immunoSEQ multiplex PCR, the TCRdb table keeps only in-frame clones and is missing some. The sample yields about 48,000 clones, about 81% seen once. The sample in question was CD4+ or CD8+ T cells sorted from blood, obtained in a trial of the OX40 agonist ivuxolimab. These receptors all stem from an adult with an advanced solid tumor such as melanoma, head and neck, liver or kidney cancer.

This sequence joins TRBV5-1 and TRBJ2-7, with D perhaps matching TRBD1 or TRBD2 (5 bases each). From germline, CDR1 is SGHRS and CDR2 YFSETQ. With 2 bases removed from V and 2 bases from J, the gap between germline ends came to 11 bases. The CDR3 consists of 14 residues. The CDR3 sequence is CASSLIGTAYEQYF. CDR3 coding DNA: TGCGCCAGCAGCTTAATCGGGACGGCCTACGAGCAGTACTTC.

The chain combines TRBV19 with TRBJ1-1; TRBD1 agrees at 7 bases. Trimming at V came to 10 bases and at J to 11 bases, leaving 10 bases not matched to a gene. From germline, CDR1 is LNHDA and CDR2 SQIVND (reference sequence). The CDR3 has 11 residues. CDR3 in amino acids: CAILQGDRAFF. In DNA, the CDR3 is TGTGCCATTCTTCAGGGGGATAGGGCTTTCTTT.

The J gene is TRBJ1-2, the V gene TRBV18; TRBD1 aligns across 7 bases. The CDR3 contains 17 residues. Germline lookup yields CDR1 KGHSH and CDR2 LQKENI. V trimming: 5 bases; J trimming: 4 bases; junction bases outside the gene matches: 16. The CDR3 reads CASSSDRPHSFGYGYTF. CDR3 bases: TGTGCCAGCTCATCGGACAGGCCGCATAGTTTCGGCTATGGCTACACCTTC.

This clone turned up a few times. The chain combines TRBV7-9 with TRBJ1-2; 8 positions agree with TRBD1. V was pared by 5 bases and J by 4 bases, with 12 bases of the junction left unmatched. Per germline, CDR1 SEHNR and CDR2 FQNEAQ (reference sequence). This CDR3 is 16 amino acids long. CDR3 residues: CASSDLRDRGGYGYTF. CDR3 nucleotide sequence: TGTGCCAGCAGCGACCTGAGAGACAGGGGCGGCTATGGCTACACCTTC.

This chain connects TRBV5-4 to TRBJ2-3; D unresolved. Germline CDR1 reads SGHNT; CDR2 reads YYREEE (reference sequence). CDR3 length: 15 amino acids. V shed 3 bases and J shed 5 bases, with 16 bases lying between them. CDR3 protein: CASSWKALNGDTQYF. Here the CDR3 DNA reads TGTGCCAGCAGCTGGAAAGCGTTGAACGGAGATACGCAGTATTTT.

J is TRBJ1-1 and V is TRBV5-7; possibly TRBD1 for D (6 bases). TRBV5-7 is classed as an ORF, of uncertain function. The ends were cut back, 3 bases at V and 0 bases at J, with 15 bases in the middle. There are 16 residues in the CDR3. The CDR3 reads CASSSGGHQMNTEAFF. CDR3 nucleotides: TGTGCCAGCAGCTCGGGGGGACACCAAATGAACACTGAAGCTTTCTTT.

The genes are TRBV5-6 and TRBJ2-7; D is possibly TRBD1 (5 bases). The V and J ends lost 0 bases and 1 base respectively, with 8 bases between them. CDR1 and CDR2 from the germline V gene are SGHDT and YYEEEE. The CDR3 contains 14 residues. The CDR3 region has the DNA TGTGCCAGCAGCTTGGGACCAGGGTCCTACGAGCAGTACTTC. Amino acids: CASSLGPGSYEQYF.

The chain joins TRBV27 to TRBJ1-2, with D possibly TRBD1 on 5 matching bases. The V gene's germline CDR1 is MNHEY and CDR2 SMNVEV (reference sequence). V was cut by 3 bases and J by 7 bases, with 18 bases left in between. This CDR3 has 15 residues. CDR3 protein: CASSFSGLQRGGYTF. As DNA, the CDR3 is TGTGCCAGCAGTTTTTCGGGGTTACAGAGGGGTGGCTACACCTTC.

The chain has TRBV9 and TRBJ1-2, with 10 bases fitting TRBD1. The V gene end was trimmed by 0 bases and the J gene end by 7 bases; junction bases not matched to a gene: 12. Germline assignment: CDR1 SGDLS and CDR2 YYNGEE. The CDR3 has 17 amino acids. The CDR3 nucleotides read TGTGCCAGCAGCGTAGCTGAGGGTCCGGGACAGGGGAGTGGCTACACCTTC. Encoded protein: CASSVAEGPGQGSGYTF.

The chain recombines TRBV7-9 with TRBJ1-5, with D perhaps TRBD1 (6 bases). The CDR3 spans 15 residues. V shed 5 bases and J shed 3 bases, with 14 bases lying between them. Per the germline V gene, CDR1 is SEHNR and CDR2 is FQNEAQ (reference sequence). The CDR3 reads CASSPGTPHNQPQHF. The CDR3 DNA reads as TGTGCCAGCAGCCCCGGGACACCTCACAATCAGCCCCAGCATTTT.

J is TRBJ2-1 and V is TRBV11-3; D is ambiguous. The CDR3 spans 12 residues. The V and J ends lost 0 bases and 10 bases respectively, with 7 bases between them. Germline V lookup: CDR1 SGHNT, CDR2 YENEEA. This chain's CDR3 is CASSLEPTEQFF. Here the CDR3 DNA reads TGTGCCAGCAGCTTAGAGCCAACAGAGCAGTTCTTC. Full variable domain (missing parts from reference TRBV11-3 and TRBJ2-1): EAGVVQSPRYKIIEKKQPVAFWCNPISGHNTLYWYLQNLGQGPELLIRYENEEAVDDSQLPKDRFSAERLKGVDSTLKIQPAELGDSAVYLCASSLEPTEQFFGPGTRLTVL.

This chain joins TRBV25-1 and TRBJ2-3; D may match TRBD1 or TRBD2 (5 bases each). The CDR3 totals 15 residues. Trimming pared 3 bases from V and 6 bases from J, leaving 16 bases between. Germline V lookup: CDR1 MGHDK, CDR2 SYGVNS. CDR3 region: CASSDEAGSGDTQYF. The DNA for the CDR3 is TGTGCCAGCAGTGATGAGGCGGGTTCAGGGGATACGCAGTATTTT. Combining the CDR3 with reference TRBV25-1 and TRBJ2-3 gives the whole variable domain EADIYQTPRYLVIGTGKKITLECSQTMGHDKMYWYQQDPGMELHLIHYSYGVNSTEKGDLSSESTVSRIRTEHFPLTLESARPSHTSQYLCASSDEAGSGDTQYFGPGTRLTVL.

The chain recombines TRBV28 with TRBJ1-2, with D possibly being TRBD1 (6 bases). The V end lost 1 base, the J end lost 6 bases, and 12 bases lay between the germline ends. CDR3 length equals 14 residues. CDR1 and CDR2 from the germline V gene are MDHEN and SYDVKM. The CDR3 here is CASSLLQGMDGYTF. The CDR3 bases are TGTGCCAGCAGTTTATTGCAGGGGATGGATGGCTACACCTTC.

The V gene is TRBV4-2, the J gene TRBJ1-1; the D is unclear. CDR1 is LGHNA and CDR2 is YNFKEQ in the germline V gene. Trimming removed 1 base from V and 1 base from J, with 7 bases in between. The CDR3 extends over 14 amino acids. CDR3 DNA: TGTGCCAGCAGCCAAGGCCGGGAGAACACTGAAGCTTTCTTT. As protein: CASSQGRENTEAFF.

The chain combines TRBV5-6 with TRBJ2-3, with TRBD1 matching over 7 bases. Trimming cost V 4 bases and J 1 base; bases outside gene matches: 6. The CDR3 sequence is 15 residues long. Germline CDR1 is SGHDT and CDR2 is YYEEEE. CDR3 DNA: TGTGCCAGCAGCCTAACAGGGGTGGGCACAGATACGCAGTATTTT. This sequence encodes CASSLTGVGTDTQYF.